One sample yielded the 12 T cell receptor beta chains listed below, sequenced in a study of graft-versus-host responses after intestinal transplantation (dated by TCRdb to about 2021). The method was the immunoSEQ multiplex PCR assay. TCRdb re-hosts the immuneACCESS table, in-frame sequences only. Its copies lack some clones; in the studies checked, an unresolved V gene accounts for under half of them, and the cause for the rest is not known. Recorded for this sample are roughly 75,000 clones; roughly 91% of them occurred a single time. Of the sample, nearly 0.1% is held by the ten largest clones. Their target antigens are unknown. The time point label of this sample denotes: cells obtained before transplantation from donor or recipient. The sample was unstimulated CD4+ T cells sorted from spleen or lymph node cells, taken before intestinal transplant. Receptor source: a human donor who received an intestinal transplant.

The V call is TRBV6-5, the J call TRBJ1-5; TRBD1 matches at 7 bases. Trimming at V came to 8 bases and at J to 3 bases, leaving 4 bases not matched to a gene. CDR3 size: 13 residues. Germline V gene data show CDR1 as MNHEY and CDR2 as SVGAGI. The CDR3 is CASRQGVNQPQHF. The CDR3 DNA reads TGTGCCAGCCGGCAGGGGGTCAATCAGCCCCAGCATTTT.

V is TRBV15 and J is TRBJ2-6; D perhaps matches TRBD1 (5 bases). Germline CDR1 LNHNV, CDR2 YYDKDF (reference sequence). V gave up 1 base and J gave up 1 base, with 17 bases separating them. The CDR3 length is 19 residues. CDR3: CATSRGLVQGDSGANVLTF. The CDR3 DNA sequence: TGTGCCACCAGCAGAGGATTGGTACAAGGGGATTCTGGGGCCAACGTCCTGACTTTC.

This clone was seen a few times. The J gene is TRBJ1-4, the V gene TRBV10-3, with D perhaps matching TRBD1 (5 bases). Germline values: CDR1 ENHRY, CDR2 SYGVKD. The CDR3 runs 15 residues. Trimming stripped 6 bases from V and 8 bases from J, with 19 bases between. CDR3 protein: CAISGGRGADEKLFF. As DNA, the CDR3 is TGTGCCATCAGCGGGGGGAGGGGCGCAGACGAAAAACTGTTTTTT.

The rearrangement uses TRBV5-1 and TRBJ2-3, with TRBD1 matching over 11 bases. This CDR3 spans 16 amino acids. J was trimmed by 4 bases and V by 1 base; bases with no gene match: 5. The germline CDR1 and CDR2 sequences are SGHRS and YFSETQ. CDR3 in amino acids: CASSLSRTGGPDTQYF. CDR3 bases: TGCGCCAGCAGCTTGTCAAGGACAGGGGGCCCAGATACGCAGTATTTT.

This clone appeared a single time. V is TRBV10-3 and J is TRBJ2-1; 8 bases map to TRBD2. Germline V gene data show CDR1 as ENHRY and CDR2 as SYGVKD. Trimming at V came to 8 bases and at J to 2 bases, leaving 8 bases not matched to a gene. There are 15 residues in the CDR3. The CDR3 DNA is TGTGCCATCCAGGGCGGGCGGGGGGCCTACAATGAGCAGTTCTTC. This codes for CAIQGGRGAYNEQFF.

The V call is TRBV30, the J call TRBJ1-6; D call uncertain. Trimming cost V 2 bases and J 5 bases, with 7 bases left between them. Germline V gene sequence: CDR1 GTSNPN, CDR2 SVGIG (reference sequence). This CDR3 is built from 13 residues. The CDR3 here is CAWSSGNNSPLHF. Here the CDR3 DNA reads TGTGCCTGGAGTTCGGGGAATAATTCACCCCTCCACTTT.

The chain combines TRBV10-1 with TRBJ2-1; possibly TRBD2 for D (6 bases). CDR1 WNHNN and CDR2 SYGVQD come from the germline V gene (reference sequence). The CDR3 runs 16 residues. V was trimmed by 4 bases and J by 12 bases, leaving 25 bases between them. The CDR3 here is CASSGEMGTPQAGQFF. CDR3 DNA sequence: TGCGCCAGCAGTGGGGAAATGGGGACTCCCCAAGCAGGGCAGTTCTTC.

This chain links TRBV18 with TRBJ2-1; D perhaps matches TRBD2 (6 bases). There are 16 residues in the CDR3. The V end was cut by 3 bases, the J end by 4 bases, with 16 bases between. Germline lookup yields CDR1 KGHSH and CDR2 LQKENI. The CDR3 is CASSPFSAGPYNEQFF. The DNA for the CDR3 is TGTGCCAGCTCACCGTTTTCTGCGGGGCCTTACAATGAGCAGTTCTTC. Full variable domain (outside the CDR3, taken from reference TRBV18 and TRBJ2-1): NAGVMQNPRHLVRRRGQEARLRCSPMKGHSHVYWYRQLPEEGLKFMVYLQKENIIDESGMPKERFSAEFPKEGPSILRIQQVVRGDSAAYFCASSPFSAGPYNEQFFGPGTRLTVL.

The V call is TRBV7-2, the J call TRBJ1-2; 10 positions agree with TRBD1. The CDR3 runs to 14 residues. With 1 base clipped from V and 8 bases from J, the junction kept 4 bases outside the gene matches. Per germline, CDR1 SGHTA and CDR2 FQGNSA. The CDR3 DNA reads as TGTGCCAGCAGCTTAGTTGGACAGGGGGGAGGCTACACCTTC. The encoded protein is CASSLVGQGGGYTF.

The CDR3: CASSLPDRGSGYTF. Here the CDR3 DNA reads TGTGCCAGCAGCTTACCGGACAGGGGATCTGGCTACACCTTC. The V gene is TRBV11-2, the J gene TRBJ1-2; 9 bases are shared with TRBD1. This CDR3 comprises 14 residues. Per the germline V gene, CDR1 is SGHAT and CDR2 is FQNNGV. The ends lost 2 bases at V and 7 bases at J; junction bases unmatched: 5.

Concerning this clone itself: The junction and the germline gene differ at one end; a read error may be behind it. This chain uses TRBV12-5 with TRBJ1-6; TRBD1 agrees at 10 bases. The CDR3 totals 14 residues. Germline values: CDR1 LGHNT, CDR2 FRNRAP. CDR3 in DNA: TGTGCTAGTGGTTCTGGGACAGGGGAAGGAGGTATCCGCTTT. This sequence encodes CASGSGTGEGGIRF.

The sample holds a few counts of this clone. The gene calls are TRBV5-6 and TRBJ2-3, with D maybe TRBD1 (6 bases). V gave up 4 bases and J gave up 3 bases, with 9 bases separating them. This CDR3 region has 13 residues. Germline V gene lookup returns CDR1 SGHDT and CDR2 YYEEEE. CDR3 nucleotide sequence: TGTGCCAGCAGCCCGGACAGAACAGATACGCAGTATTTT. Protein product: CASSPDRTDTQYF.